This T cell receptor (beta chain) was profiled in a study of CD8 T cells in ankylosing spondylitis. The CDR3 is made up of 14 amino acids. V was clipped by 2 bases and J by 0 bases, with 8 bases between them. CDR1 is SGHDN, CDR2 FVKESK, per germline. Broader study findings: Previous work reported some of these motif variants in the synovial fluid and blood of reactive arthritis. Matched synovial fluid from ankylosing spondylitis patients was reported to be enriched for disease-linked clones. Typical of ankylosing spondylitis blood, it appeared, was a TCR beta motif of eight highly homologous variants.

Comment on this clonotype: Its antigen is not identified.

Quantitative 5'-RACE with molecular barcodes produced the TCR beta libraries. One entry per CDR3 protein results from TCRdb running MiXCR on the 5' RACE reads. Altogether about 350,000 distinct CDR3 sequences are present, 20% to 25% being singletons, with the ten largest covering around 13%. This TCR was sampled from a male donor with ankylosing spondylitis or in good health (not recorded which). The rearrangement links TRBV14 to TRBJ2-7; the D gene is possibly TRBD1 (6 bases). Sequencing was carried out using blood, either unsorted or a sorted T cell fraction (not recorded which). The CDR3 region has the DNA TGTGCCAGCAGCCAAATACAGGGCTCCTACGAGCAGTACTTC. Translating it yields CASSQIQGSYEQYF.